This is a list of T cell receptor beta chains from one sample in a study of blood T cell repertoires in COVID-19. Assay used: immunoSEQ multiplex PCR; TCRdb lists only in-frame clones, some missing. The sample contains around 25,000 clones, around 70% of which appear only once. The sequenced sample was peripheral blood. These receptors originate from a human donor in a cohort sampled during active or convalescent COVID-19. Each CDR3 is given with its conserved first and last residue. The D gene is left open where the match is weak. The size field is filled for only some rows; it gives once, few, many or a size class.

clone_size: -
d_call: TRBD1
v_call: TRBV6-6
j_call: TRBJ1-4
cdr3_nt: TGTGCCAGCAGTTTAACCGGGACAGGGAATGAAAAACTGTTTTTT
cdr3_aa: CASSLTGTGNEKLFF

clone_size: -
d_call: -
v_call: TRBV2
j_call: TRBJ1-2
cdr3_nt: TGTGCCAGCAGTCCAATGACGGAGTTCCTCTCTCGTGGCTACACCTTC
cdr3_aa: CASSPMTEFLSRGYTF

clone_size: -
d_call: TRBD1
v_call: TRBV24-1
j_call: TRBJ2-2
cdr3_nt: TGTGCCACCGGATCGGGGGACAGGGCCACCGGGGAGCTGTTTTTT
cdr3_aa: CATGSGDRATGELFF

clone_size: many
d_call: TRBD1
v_call: TRBV19
j_call: TRBJ1-6
cdr3_nt: TGTGCCAGTAGGGATCGAGGGGGCCCGAATTCACCCCTCCACTTT
cdr3_aa: CASRDRGGPNSPLHF

clone_size: few
d_call: -
v_call: TRBV14
j_call: TRBJ2-7
cdr3_nt: TGTGCCAGCAGCCAAGTAACCCAGGGTGGGCTTTCCTACGAGCAGTACTTC
cdr3_aa: CASSQVTQGGLSYEQYF

clone_size: -
d_call: -
v_call: TRBV13
j_call: TRBJ1-6
cdr3_nt: TGTGCCAGCAGCCAGAGTCCCAACAGGGTCGCCCAATCACCCCTCCACTTT
cdr3_aa: CASSQSPNRVAQSPLHF

clone_size: -
d_call: TRBD2
v_call: TRBV11-2
j_call: TRBJ2-2
cdr3_nt: TGTGCCAGCAGCTTAGGGGACTACCCGCCCGGGGAGCTGTTTTTT
cdr3_aa: CASSLGDYPPGELFF

clone_size: once
d_call: TRBD2
v_call: TRBV11-2
j_call: TRBJ2-3
cdr3_nt: TGTGCCAGCACCGGACTAGCGGGGCACACAGATACGCAGTATTTT
cdr3_aa: CASTGLAGHTDTQYF

clone_size: -
d_call: -
v_call: TRBV20-1
j_call: TRBJ1-1
cdr3_nt: TGCAGTGCTAAATCAGGCCTGGCTTTCTTT
cdr3_aa: CSAKSGLAFF

clone_size: -
d_call: TRBD1
v_call: TRBV7-3
j_call: TRBJ2-4
cdr3_nt: TGTGCCAGCAGCTTAGGGTCGGACAGGGGTAACATTCAGTACTTC
cdr3_aa: CASSLGSDRGNIQYF

clone_size: few
d_call: -
v_call: TRBV28
j_call: TRBJ2-4
cdr3_nt: TGTGCCACCGAGGGATCGGGGGTCTTAGCCAAAAACATTCAGTACTTC
cdr3_aa: CATEGSGVLAKNIQYF

clone_size: once
d_call: TRBD2
v_call: TRBV29-1
j_call: TRBJ2-1
cdr3_nt: TGCAGCGTTGTCCCGGGACTAGTTGTGATCAATGAGCAGTTCTTC
cdr3_aa: CSVVPGLVVINEQFF

clone_size: few
d_call: -
v_call: TRBV30
j_call: TRBJ1-1
cdr3_nt: TGTGCCTGGAGTGTACCACGCGGTCTTGTTGTAGAAGCTTTCTTT
cdr3_aa: CAWSVPRGLVVEAFF

clone_size: -
d_call: TRBD2
v_call: TRBV27
j_call: TRBJ2-7
cdr3_nt: TGTGCCAGCAGTTTATCGGGCCTAGCGGGAGGGAGCTCCTACGAGCAGTACTTC
cdr3_aa: CASSLSGLAGGSSYEQYF

clone_size: medium-sized
d_call: TRBD1
v_call: TRBV5-1
j_call: TRBJ1-2
cdr3_nt: TGCGCCAGCAGCTTCATTACAGGGGGCGCGGATGGCTACACCTTC
cdr3_aa: CASSFITGGADGYTF

clone_size: -
d_call: TRBD1
v_call: TRBV28
j_call: TRBJ2-2
cdr3_nt: TGTGCCAGCAGCCCCGAGGGACAGGGGAACGCCGGGGAGCTGTTTTTT
cdr3_aa: CASSPEGQGNAGELFF

clone_size: -
d_call: -
v_call: TRBV2
j_call: TRBJ2-1
cdr3_nt: TGTGCCAGCAGTGATCAGGGCCCCCGGGATGAGCAGTTCTTC
cdr3_aa: CASSDQGPRDEQFF

clone_size: -
d_call: TRBD1
v_call: TRBV29-1
j_call: TRBJ2-7
cdr3_nt: TGCAGCGTATCAAAGGGGGCGAGCTCCTACGAGCAGTACTTC
cdr3_aa: CSVSKGASSYEQYF

clone_size: -
d_call: -
v_call: TRBV7-2
j_call: TRBJ2-2
cdr3_nt: TGTGCCAGCAGCTTATCTTGGGAGCTGTTTTTT
cdr3_aa: CASSLSWELFF

clone_size: -
d_call: TRBD1
v_call: TRBV3-1/TRBV3-2
j_call: TRBJ1-2
cdr3_nt: TGTGCCAGCAGCTGGCGACAGGGTTCAGCTAACTATGGCTACACCTTC
cdr3_aa: CASSWRQGSANYGYTF

clone_size: few
d_call: -
v_call: TRBV10-1
j_call: TRBJ1-6
cdr3_nt: TGCGCCAGCAGTGGGAGCCTTAATTCACCCCTCCACTTT
cdr3_aa: CASSGSLNSPLHF

clone_size: -
d_call: -
v_call: TRBV14
j_call: TRBJ1-1
cdr3_nt: TGTGCCAGCAGCCCCCGCGGGAGTCTAATGAACACTGAAGCTTTCTTT
cdr3_aa: CASSPRGSLMNTEAFF

clone_size: -
d_call: -
v_call: TRBV3-1/TRBV3-2
j_call: TRBJ1-5
cdr3_nt: TGTGCCAGCAGCCAGGCCCCCAATCAGCCCCAGCATTTT
cdr3_aa: CASSQAPNQPQHF

clone_size: -
d_call: -
v_call: TRBV5-5
j_call: TRBJ1-6
cdr3_nt: TGTGCCAGCAGCCGAACCTCCGGTAATTCACCCCTCCACTTT
cdr3_aa: CASSRTSGNSPLHF

clone_size: -
d_call: TRBD2
v_call: TRBV16
j_call: TRBJ2-5
cdr3_nt: TGTGCCAGCAGCCAGTTGGGACTAGCGGGAGCCCCCGGGACCCAGTACTTC
cdr3_aa: CASSQLGLAGAPGTQYF

clone_size: few
d_call: -
v_call: TRBV10-3
j_call: TRBJ1-6
cdr3_nt: TGTGCCATCAAAGGGGAAGCCTATAATTCACCCCTCCACTTT
cdr3_aa: CAIKGEAYNSPLHF

clone_size: -
d_call: TRBD2
v_call: TRBV19
j_call: TRBJ2-2
cdr3_nt: TGTGCCAGTAGCTTACGGGGGGCGAACACCGGGGAGCTGTTTTTT
cdr3_aa: CASSLRGANTGELFF

clone_size: -
d_call: -
v_call: TRBV10-2
j_call: TRBJ2-5
cdr3_nt: TGCGCCAGCAGTGCCGCGCAGGGTCGAGAGACCCAGTACTTC
cdr3_aa: CASSAAQGRETQYF

clone_size: -
d_call: -
v_call: TRBV7-2
j_call: TRBJ2-7
cdr3_nt: TGTGCCAGCAGCCCTCTAACGAACTACGAGCAGTACTTC
cdr3_aa: CASSPLTNYEQYF

clone_size: -
d_call: -
v_call: TRBV7-2
j_call: TRBJ1-5
cdr3_nt: TGTGCCAGCAGCTACCACGGGGGTTCAAATCAGCCCCAGCATTTT
cdr3_aa: CASSYHGGSNQPQHF

clone_size: -
d_call: -
v_call: TRBV7-9
j_call: TRBJ1-2
cdr3_nt: TGTGCCAGCAGTTTCAAAACCGAAGAGGGACACGCTGGCTATGGCTACACCTTC
cdr3_aa: CASSFKTEEGHAGYGYTF

clone_size: once
d_call: TRBD2
v_call: TRBV7-3
j_call: TRBJ2-7
cdr3_nt: TGTGCCAGCAGTCCCGGGGGGGCCCGGGGGGAGCAGTACTTC
cdr3_aa: CASSPGGARGEQYF

clone_size: -
d_call: -
v_call: TRBV30
j_call: TRBJ1-1
cdr3_nt: TGTGCCTGGACTTTTGGAGGTTACACTGAAGCTTTCTTT
cdr3_aa: CAWTFGGYTEAFF

clone_size: -
d_call: TRBD1
v_call: TRBV10-2
j_call: TRBJ1-1
cdr3_nt: TGCGCCAGCAGCTTGACAGGGGGAATTCTCACTGAAGCTTTCTTT
cdr3_aa: CASSLTGGILTEAFF

clone_size: -
d_call: -
v_call: TRBV6-6
j_call: TRBJ2-2
cdr3_nt: TGTGCCAGCCGGTCGGCTAGCGTCGTCGGGGAGCTGTTTTTT
cdr3_aa: CASRSASVVGELFF

clone_size: -
d_call: -
v_call: TRBV18
j_call: TRBJ2-4
cdr3_nt: TGTGCCAGCTCACCCCAAGCCCCTAGCGTCGAAAACATTCAGTACTTC
cdr3_aa: CASSPQAPSVENIQYF

clone_size: few
d_call: TRBD1
v_call: TRBV9
j_call: TRBJ2-2
cdr3_nt: TGTGCCAGCAGCGTAAGGTCACAGGGGGCACAAACCGGGGAGCTGTTTTTT
cdr3_aa: CASSVRSQGAQTGELFF

clone_size: -
d_call: -
v_call: TRBV28
j_call: TRBJ2-7
cdr3_nt: TGTGCCAGCAGTTTATGGCAGACTAGTCGTAACTACGAGCAGTACTTC
cdr3_aa: CASSLWQTSRNYEQYF

clone_size: -
d_call: -
v_call: TRBV7-9
j_call: TRBJ2-1
cdr3_nt: TGTGCCAGCAGCCTAAGCGGGTACCCGGGGAATGAGCAGTTCTTC
cdr3_aa: CASSLSGYPGNEQFF

clone_size: few
d_call: -
v_call: TRBV5-5
j_call: TRBJ1-5
cdr3_nt: TGTGCCAGCAGCTTGGGGCAGGGGTGGAATCAGCCCCAGCATTTT
cdr3_aa: CASSLGQGWNQPQHF

clone_size: -
d_call: -
v_call: TRBV7-2
j_call: TRBJ2-1
cdr3_nt: TGTGCCAGCAGCGCTAGCGTGGTCTACAATGAGCAGTTCTTC
cdr3_aa: CASSASVVYNEQFF

clone_size: -
d_call: TRBD2
v_call: TRBV10-3
j_call: TRBJ2-7
cdr3_nt: TGTGCCATCAGTGAGTCCATTTCATCTAGCGGACATTTCTACGAGCAGTACTTC
cdr3_aa: CAISESISSSGHFYEQYF

clone_size: -
d_call: TRBD1
v_call: TRBV5-1
j_call: TRBJ1-2
cdr3_nt: TGCGCCAGCAGCGAGTGGACAGGCCTCGCTCTTGGCTACACCTTC
cdr3_aa: CASSEWTGLALGYTF

clone_size: -
d_call: TRBD2
v_call: TRBV27
j_call: TRBJ2-3
cdr3_nt: TGTGCCAGCAGTTTATTTGCTAGCGGGGGTGGTTCAGATACGCAGTATTTT
cdr3_aa: CASSLFASGGGSDTQYF

clone_size: -
d_call: TRBD2
v_call: TRBV19
j_call: TRBJ2-5
cdr3_nt: TGTGCCAGTAGTCCCTTAGCGGGGGGGCCTTCGACAGAGACCCAGTACTTC
cdr3_aa: CASSPLAGGPSTETQYF

clone_size: -
d_call: -
v_call: TRBV7-2
j_call: TRBJ2-5
cdr3_nt: TGTGCCAGCAGCTTAGGGCGGGTGGGGTCGGAGACCCAGTACTTC
cdr3_aa: CASSLGRVGSETQYF

clone_size: few
d_call: -
v_call: TRBV10-2
j_call: TRBJ2-2
cdr3_nt: TGCGCCACCGCCCAGGCCGGGGAGCTGTTTTTT
cdr3_aa: CATAQAGELFF

clone_size: -
d_call: -
v_call: TRBV7-2
j_call: TRBJ1-5
cdr3_nt: TGTGCCAGCAGCTTAGCCCCCTATAGAGGCCAGCCCCAGCATTTT
cdr3_aa: CASSLAPYRGQPQHF

clone_size: -
d_call: TRBD2
v_call: TRBV3-1/TRBV3-2
j_call: TRBJ2-3
cdr3_nt: TGTGCCAGCAGCCATTTGGGCGGGGGGGTTCTAGATACGCAGTATTTT
cdr3_aa: CASSHLGGGVLDTQYF

clone_size: -
d_call: -
v_call: TRBV5-4
j_call: TRBJ1-2
cdr3_nt: TGTGCCAGCAGGTCACCGGGCGTCAGGGAGGAAGGCTACACCTTC
cdr3_aa: CASRSPGVREEGYTF

clone_size: -
d_call: -
v_call: TRBV12-5
j_call: TRBJ1-5
cdr3_nt: TGTGCTAGTGGTGAGGGCGATCAGCCCCAGCATTTT
cdr3_aa: CASGEGDQPQHF

clone_size: -
d_call: TRBD2
v_call: TRBV9
j_call: TRBJ2-7
cdr3_nt: TGTGCCAGCAGCGTAGGAGATCGGGGACTAGCGAGCGAGCAGTACTTC
cdr3_aa: CASSVGDRGLASEQYF

clone_size: -
d_call: TRBD1
v_call: TRBV19
j_call: TRBJ2-7
cdr3_nt: TGTGCCAGTACCAAGGGACAGGGAGGCGAGCAGTACTTC
cdr3_aa: CASTKGQGGEQYF

clone_size: -
d_call: -
v_call: TRBV2
j_call: TRBJ1-1
cdr3_nt: TGTGCCAGCACGGGAGGGTTGAACACTGAAGCTTTCTTT
cdr3_aa: CASTGGLNTEAFF

clone_size: once
d_call: TRBD2
v_call: TRBV30
j_call: TRBJ2-2
cdr3_nt: TGTGCCTGGAGGACTAGCGGGAGAACCGGGGAGCTGTTTTTT
cdr3_aa: CAWRTSGRTGELFF